The T cell receptor beta chain described here comes from a study of graft-versus-host responses after intestinal transplantation. Findings of the study overall: Graft-versus-host to host-versus-graft clonal ratios in allografts were high in patients with graft-donor T cell macrochimerism.

Produced via immunoSEQ multiplex PCR; TCRdb's table is partial and in-frame only. The data show 20,000 to 25,000 clones, with around three quarters seen just once and under 4% held by the top ten. About this clone itself: Antigen unknown.

Looked up from germline, CDR1 is MDHEN and CDR2 is SYDVKM. V dropped 5 bases and J dropped 0 bases, with 7 bases sitting between them. CDR3 size: 13 residues. Lamina propria and intraepithelial lymphocytes were released by processing graft tissue. This clonotype originated in a human patient who received an intestinal transplant, so some T cells may come from the graft donor. Sequences were derived from ileum tissue, sampled 12 days after intestinal transplant. The V gene is TRBV28, the J gene TRBJ1-2, with unresolved D. The CDR3 loop is CASSLISNYGYTF. For the CDR3, the DNA is TGTGCCAGCAGTCTTATATCTAACTATGGCTACACCTTC.